This TCR beta chain was retrieved from a study of T cell responses to AZD1222 COVID-19 vaccine. CDR1 is SGHNT and CDR2 is YYREEE in the germline V gene (reference sequence). The length of the CDR3 is 15 residues. V was pared by 4 bases and J by 4 bases, with 2 bases of the junction left unmatched. This clone was seen a single time. The assay was immunoSEQ multiplex PCR, and TCRdb's table has in-frame clones only and misses some. The repertoire includes approximately 100,000 clones, roughly 87% of them detected once, and 16% sits in the top ten. This TCR was recovered from an adult in good health. V and J are TRBV5-4 and TRBJ2-1, with 13 positions matching TRBD2. Here the sequenced sample was peripheral blood, taken on day 0 of AZD1222 vaccination. The CDR3 sequence is CASSGTSGVYNEQFF. The CDR3 DNA reads as TGTGCCAGCAGCGGGACTAGCGGGGTTTACAATGAGCAGTTCTTC.